This T cell receptor beta chain was recovered during a study of T cell repertoires in cytomegalovirus infection (dated by TCRdb to about 2019). In terms of the full investigation: Peptide stimulations targeted recently identified HLA-C-restricted CMV epitopes, whose presentation resists viral immunomodulation, together with well-studied HLA-B-restricted epitopes. The HLA type of each donor mattered for the analysis, because public TCR beta signatures pointed to carriage of CMV infection along with the matching HLA type.

Broader findings and caveats from the paper: In both this cohort and an independent roughly 400-donor cohort, the cumulative frequency of public TCR beta family members distinguished carriers of CMV infection plus the relevant HLA type. The ex vivo response was dominated by HLA-C-restricted CMV-specific TCR beta clonotypes, and the single most frequent clonotype in two of eight donors was supplied by these HLA-C-restricted clonotypes.

Comment on this clonotype: It lacks a known antigen. The record has no base qualities; no much larger clone is one base away.

Relative to germline, V is 3 bases shorter and J is 5 bases shorter, with 8 bases between their ends. Its CDR3 holds 13 amino acids, cysteine through phenylalanine. The kept DNA is CDR3 alone, 39 bases in frame from the first base. CDR1 and CDR2 were assigned from the germline V gene (reference sequence) as LNHDA and SQIVND. What this sample's treatment or condition label stands for: in vitro stimulation with specific CMV peptide epitopes to enrich CMV-specific T cells. Sequencing relied on an Illumina HiSeq 1500. The public reads were reprocessed in TCRdb via fastp at Q25 and MiXCR, keeping in-frame beta chains. Identical CDR3 protein sequences are pooled into one entry, listed with their most common genes and DNA. The sample data list approximately 500,000 distinct CDR3 sequences, and 33% of these were observed just once. Around a sixth of the sample lies in the top ten.

The sequencing used cultured PBMCs, collected from culture after CMV antigen stimulation. This clonotype was obtained from a human donor in good health (CMV status not recorded). Some clones in this sample may be carry-over from other donors' samples. The chain is made from TRBV19 and TRBJ1-5, with the D segment identity uncertain. The DNA is as follows: TGTGCCAGTAGTATTGAAAGGGATCAGCCCCAGCATTTT. The translation is CASSIERDQPQHF.